What follows is one T cell receptor (beta chain) and its context. The antigen is undetermined. The CDR3 spans 14 residues. Germline V gene sequence: CDR1 MNHNY, CDR2 SVGAGI (reference sequence). V lost 2 bases to trimming and J lost 1 base, with 8 bases between them. Every one of the donors gave at least one pre-ART PBMC sample and at least two post-ART PBMC samples. These data belong to a study of long-term antiretroviral therapy in people with HIV. As for the study in general: The earliest samples predate the 2015 immediate-ART recommendation by about a decade. Regarding the study as a whole: Those clones which expanded before ART made up the dominant part of the repertoire at all time points. Possibly under older ART regimens, blood was drawn between about 2004 and 2017.

Running of the v3.0 immunoSEQ assay took place at survey level. Using immunoSEQ multiplex PCR, the repertoire was profiled, and TCRdb retains in-frame clones only, with some absent. The table lists tens of thousands of clones, around 84% of them singletons. The chain joins TRBV6-6 to TRBJ1-1; no clear D gene. This clonotype originated in a woman under 40 with HIV. The sample was unsorted PBMCs, taken approximately 2.7 years before starting antiretroviral therapy. The CDR3 DNA follows: TGTGCCAGCAGTTACCCCGATCCGAACACTGAAGCTTTCTTT. It is translated as CASSYPDPNTEAFF.